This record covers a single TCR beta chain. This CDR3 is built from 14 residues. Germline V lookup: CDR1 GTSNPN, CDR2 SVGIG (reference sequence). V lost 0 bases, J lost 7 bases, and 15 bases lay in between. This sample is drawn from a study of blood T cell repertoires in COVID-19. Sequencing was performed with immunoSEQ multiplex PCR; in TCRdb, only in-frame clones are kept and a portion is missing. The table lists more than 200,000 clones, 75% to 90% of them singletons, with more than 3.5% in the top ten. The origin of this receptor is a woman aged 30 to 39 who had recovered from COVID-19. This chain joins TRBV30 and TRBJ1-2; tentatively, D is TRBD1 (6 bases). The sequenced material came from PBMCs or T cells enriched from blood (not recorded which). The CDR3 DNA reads TGTGCCTGGAGTGTGATAGCGGGGGCGACTGGCTACACCTTC. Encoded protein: CAWSVIAGATGYTF.